The 10 T cell receptor beta chains given below trace back to one sample, sequenced in a study of blood T cell repertoires in COVID-19. This table comes from immunoSEQ multiplex PCR, and its TCRdb copy is limited to in-frame clones, with some not included. The data contain some 150,000 clones, approximately 88% of them seen just once; the ten biggest clones take up over 2%. Sequencing was carried out using peripheral blood. The receptors come from a man between 65 and 85 years old with acute or convalescent COVID-19.

The rearrangement links TRBV11-3 to TRBJ2-7, with TRBD1 matching 8 bases. Germline values: CDR1 SGHNT, CDR2 YENEEA. Trimming cost V 1 base and J 5 bases; bases outside gene matches: 7. The CDR3 is made up of 15 amino acids. CDR3 protein: CASSLGPGGINEQYF. The CDR3 nucleotides read TGTGCCAGCAGCTTAGGGCCAGGGGGCATCAACGAGCAGTACTTC.

The chain couples TRBV6-5 to TRBJ1-1; D may be TRBD1 (6 bases). With 6 bases removed from V and 1 base from J, the gap between germline ends came to 15 bases. The CDR3 sequence is 15 residues long. Germline CDR1 MNHEY, CDR2 SVGAGI. For the CDR3, the DNA is TGTGCCAGCAGGTATAGGGACAACACGAACACTGAAGCTTTCTTT. Protein product: CASRYRDNTNTEAFF.

The V and J genes are TRBV14 and TRBJ2-5, with D tentatively TRBD2 (6 bases). V shed 1 base and J shed 3 bases, with 18 bases lying between them. Per the germline V gene, CDR1 is SGHDN and CDR2 is FVKESK. CDR3 size: 17 residues. Here the CDR3 DNA reads TGTGCCAGCAGCCAAGTGCTCGGGGGACGTCAAAAAGAGACCCAGTACTTC. It encodes CASSQVLGGRQKETQYF.

The J gene is TRBJ1-4, the V gene TRBV6-1; possible D gene TRBD1, 6 bases. V was cut by 1 base and J by 4 bases, with 16 bases left in between. In germline, CDR1 is MNHNS, CDR2 SASEGT. This CDR3 has 17 residues. The CDR3 sequence is CASSEDQQGVGNEKLFF. The CDR3 DNA follows: TGTGCCAGCAGTGAAGACCAACAGGGAGTCGGTAATGAAAAACTGTTTTTT.

The table lists this clone with a count of one. The chain recombines TRBV18 with TRBJ2-1; D uncertain. The V end lost 2 bases, the J end lost 6 bases, and 8 bases lay between the germline ends. The germline V gene has CDR1 KGHSH and CDR2 LQKENI. The CDR3 consists of 13 residues. The CDR3 DNA reads TGTGCCAGCTCACCAATAAGAGCCAATGAGCAGTTCTTC. Protein: CASSPIRANEQFF. Full variable domain (rest looked up from reference TRBV18 and TRBJ2-1): NAGVMQNPRHLVRRRGQEARLRCSPMKGHSHVYWYRQLPEEGLKFMVYLQKENIIDESGMPKERFSAEFPKEGPSILRIQQVVRGDSAAYFCASSPIRANEQFFGPGTRLTVL.

On this clone: The same CDR3 also results from other DNA sequences found in this sample. The chain has TRBV15 and TRBJ1-3, with D unresolved. Germline V gene sequence: CDR1 LNHNV, CDR2 YYDKDF (reference sequence). This CDR3 has 13 residues. V lost 5 bases and J lost 4, with 9 bases in between. CDR3 sequence reads: CATSSRVGNTIYF. The CDR3 coding sequence is TGTGCCACCAGCTCGCGGGTGGGAAACACCATATATTTT.

V is TRBV11-3 and J is TRBJ2-1; 7 nucleotides agree with TRBD2. The germline CDR1 and CDR2 sequences are SGHNT and YENEEA. The CDR3 covers 14 residues. The V gene end was trimmed by 1 base and the J gene end by 7 bases; junction bases not matched to a gene: 4. The CDR3 region is CASSLVGRWNEQFF. For the CDR3, the DNA is TGTGCCAGCAGCTTAGTCGGGAGGTGGAATGAGCAGTTCTTC.

The chain uses TRBV29-1 and TRBJ2-7; TRBD1 is a possible D gene (6 bases). The V gene lost 6 bases and the J gene lost 6 bases, with 15 bases spanning the gap. The CDR3 sequence is 12 residues long. Germline V CDR1 and CDR2: SQVTM, ANQGSEA. The CDR3 loop reads CSVQEDSSEQYF. The DNA of the CDR3 is TGCAGCGTCCAGGAGGACAGTTCCGAGCAGTACTTC.

This sequence joins TRBV15 and TRBJ1-2, with TRBD1 identical over 10 bases. The CDR3 is made up of 14 amino acids. Trimming cost V 3 bases and J 7 bases; bases outside gene matches: 5. Germline CDR1 LNHNV, CDR2 YYDKDF (reference sequence). The CDR3 coding sequence is TGTGCCACCAGCAGTAGACAGGGGGCGCTTGGCTACACCTTC. It specifies CATSSRQGALGYTF.

The chain uses TRBV11-2 and TRBJ1-2; D possibly corresponds to TRBD1 (5 bases). Germline V gene lookup returns CDR1 SGHAT and CDR2 FQNNGV. The CDR3 spans 13 residues. V shed 5 bases and J shed 8 bases, with 15 bases lying between them. DNA of the CDR3: TGTGCCAGCAGCCCTCCCGGGGGTTTAGGCTACACCTTC. This gives the protein CASSPPGGLGYTF. Combining the CDR3 with reference TRBV11-2 and TRBJ1-2 gives the whole variable domain EAGVAQSPRYKIIEKRQSVAFWCNPISGHATLYWYQQILGQGPKLLIQFQNNGVVDDSQLPKDRFSAERLKGVDSTLKIQPAKLEDSAVYLCASSPPGGLGYTFGSGTRLTVV.